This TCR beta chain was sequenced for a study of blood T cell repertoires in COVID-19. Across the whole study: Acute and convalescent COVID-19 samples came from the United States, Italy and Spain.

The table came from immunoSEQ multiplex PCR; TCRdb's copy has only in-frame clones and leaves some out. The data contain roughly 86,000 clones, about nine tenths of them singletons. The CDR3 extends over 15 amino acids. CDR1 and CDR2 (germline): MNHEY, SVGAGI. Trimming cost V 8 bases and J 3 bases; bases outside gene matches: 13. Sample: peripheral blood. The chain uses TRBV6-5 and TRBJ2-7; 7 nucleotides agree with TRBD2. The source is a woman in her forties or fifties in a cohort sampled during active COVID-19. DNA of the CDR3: TGTGCCAGCCAGCGGGAACGCGGGGTAGGCTACGAGCAGTACTTC. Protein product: CASQRERGVGYEQYF.